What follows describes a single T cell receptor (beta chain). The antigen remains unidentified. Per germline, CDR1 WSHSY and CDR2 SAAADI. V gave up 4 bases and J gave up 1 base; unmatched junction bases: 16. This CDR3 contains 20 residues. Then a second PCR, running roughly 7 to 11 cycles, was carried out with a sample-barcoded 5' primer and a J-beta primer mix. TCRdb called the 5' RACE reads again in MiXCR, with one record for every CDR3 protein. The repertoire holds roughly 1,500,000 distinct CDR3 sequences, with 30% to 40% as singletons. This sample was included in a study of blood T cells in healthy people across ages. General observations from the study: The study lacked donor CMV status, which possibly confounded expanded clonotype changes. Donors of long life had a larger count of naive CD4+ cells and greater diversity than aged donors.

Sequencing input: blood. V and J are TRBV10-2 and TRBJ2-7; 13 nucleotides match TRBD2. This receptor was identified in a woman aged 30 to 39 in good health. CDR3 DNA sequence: TGCGCCAGCAGTGCCCAATGGACTAGCGGGAGACCCGCATCGTCCTACGAGCAGTACTTC. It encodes CASSAQWTSGRPASSYEQYF.